The sequence of this T cell receptor (beta chain) was determined in a study of blood T cell repertoires in COVID-19. The data were produced by immunoSEQ multiplex PCR, yet TCRdb's version contains in-frame clones alone and is incomplete. The sample records about 310,000 clones, around 87% being singletons. CDR3 size: 13 residues. V shed 6 bases, J shed 8 bases, and the junction held 5 bases outside the gene matches. From germline, CDR1 is LNHDA and CDR2 SQIVND (reference sequence). The V call is TRBV19, the J call TRBJ1-2; 11 positions match TRBD1. The sample comprised PBMCs or T cells enriched from blood (not recorded which). The source is a woman aged 18-29 years with acute COVID-19. As DNA, the CDR3 is TGTGCCAGTAGCCGGACAGGGGGCCAAGGCTACACCTTC. It translates to CASSRTGGQGYTF.